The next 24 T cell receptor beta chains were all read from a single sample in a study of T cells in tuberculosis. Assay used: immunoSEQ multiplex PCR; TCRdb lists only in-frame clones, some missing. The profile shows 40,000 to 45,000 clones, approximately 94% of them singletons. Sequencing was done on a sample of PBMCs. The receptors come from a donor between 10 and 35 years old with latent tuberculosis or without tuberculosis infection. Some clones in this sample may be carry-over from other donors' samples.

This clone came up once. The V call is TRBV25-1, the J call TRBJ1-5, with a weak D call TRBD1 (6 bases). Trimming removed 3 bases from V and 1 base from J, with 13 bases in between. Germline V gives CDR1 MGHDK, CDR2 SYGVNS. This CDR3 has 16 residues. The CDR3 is CASSDSSRGSNQPQHF. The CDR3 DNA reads TGTGCCAGCAGTGATTCGAGCAGGGGAAGCAATCAGCCCCAGCATTTT.

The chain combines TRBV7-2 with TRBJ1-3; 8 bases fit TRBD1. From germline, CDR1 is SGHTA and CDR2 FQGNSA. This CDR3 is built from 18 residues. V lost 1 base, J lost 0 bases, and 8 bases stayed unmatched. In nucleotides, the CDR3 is TGTGCCAGCAGCTTAGAAGGACAGGGCCCCTTCTCTGGAAACACCATATATTTT. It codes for CASSLEGQGPFSGNTIYF.

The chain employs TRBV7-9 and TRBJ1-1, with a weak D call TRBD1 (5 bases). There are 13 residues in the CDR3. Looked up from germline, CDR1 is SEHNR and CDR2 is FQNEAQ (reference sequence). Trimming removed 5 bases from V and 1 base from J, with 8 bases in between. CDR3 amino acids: CASSGQGNTEAFF. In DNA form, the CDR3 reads TGTGCCAGCAGCGGTCAGGGGAACACTGAAGCTTTCTTT.

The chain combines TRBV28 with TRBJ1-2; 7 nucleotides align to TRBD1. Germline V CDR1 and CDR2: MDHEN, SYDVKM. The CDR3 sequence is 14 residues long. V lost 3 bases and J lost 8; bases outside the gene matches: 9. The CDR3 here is CASSLSEGAWGYTF. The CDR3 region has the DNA TGTGCCAGCAGTTTGTCGGAGGGGGCATGGGGCTACACCTTC.

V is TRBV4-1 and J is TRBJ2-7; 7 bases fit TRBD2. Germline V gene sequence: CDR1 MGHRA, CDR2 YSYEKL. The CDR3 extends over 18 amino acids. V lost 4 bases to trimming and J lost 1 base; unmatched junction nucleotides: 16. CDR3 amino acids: CASSPFPGQTSRSYEQYF. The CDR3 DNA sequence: TGCGCCAGCAGCCCCTTCCCCGGGCAGACTAGCAGGTCCTACGAGCAGTACTTC.

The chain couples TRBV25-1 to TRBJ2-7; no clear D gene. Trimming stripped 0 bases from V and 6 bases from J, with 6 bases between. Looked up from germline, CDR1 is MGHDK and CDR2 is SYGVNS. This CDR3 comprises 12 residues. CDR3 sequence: CASSEYVSEQYF. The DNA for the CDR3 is TGTGCCAGCAGTGAATATGTGAGCGAGCAGTACTTC.

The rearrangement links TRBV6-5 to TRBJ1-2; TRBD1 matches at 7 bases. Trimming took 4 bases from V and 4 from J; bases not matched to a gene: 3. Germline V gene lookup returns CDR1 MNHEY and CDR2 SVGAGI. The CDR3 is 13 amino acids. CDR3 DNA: TGTGCCAGCAGTTTACAGGGGTTCTATGGCTACACCTTC. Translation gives CASSLQGFYGYTF.

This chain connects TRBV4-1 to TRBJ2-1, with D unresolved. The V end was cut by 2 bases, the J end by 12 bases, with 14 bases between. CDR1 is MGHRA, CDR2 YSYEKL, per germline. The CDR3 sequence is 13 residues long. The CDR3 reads CASSQLVIEGQFF. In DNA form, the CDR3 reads TGCGCCAGCAGCCAACTAGTAATAGAAGGGCAGTTCTTC.

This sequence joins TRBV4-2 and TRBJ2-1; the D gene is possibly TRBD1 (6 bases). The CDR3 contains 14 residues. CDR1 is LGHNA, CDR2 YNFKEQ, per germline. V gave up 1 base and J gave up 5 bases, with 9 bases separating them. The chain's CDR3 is CASSQVDRDNEQFF. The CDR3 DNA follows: TGTGCCAGCAGCCAAGTGGACAGAGACAATGAGCAGTTCTTC.

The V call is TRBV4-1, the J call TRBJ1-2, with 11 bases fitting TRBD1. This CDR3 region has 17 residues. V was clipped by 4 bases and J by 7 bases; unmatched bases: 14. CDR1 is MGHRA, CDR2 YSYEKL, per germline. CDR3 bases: TGCGCCAGCAGCCCGTGGACAGGGGGCAACTCTATGGGTGGCTACACCTTC. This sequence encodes CASSPWTGGNSMGGYTF.

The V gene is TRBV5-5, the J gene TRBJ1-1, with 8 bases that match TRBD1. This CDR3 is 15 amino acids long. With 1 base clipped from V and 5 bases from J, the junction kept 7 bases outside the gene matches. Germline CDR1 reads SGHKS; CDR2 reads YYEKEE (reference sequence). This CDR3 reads CASSLTTGAGTEAFF. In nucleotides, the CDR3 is TGTGCCAGCAGCTTGACGACAGGGGCAGGGACTGAAGCTTTCTTT.

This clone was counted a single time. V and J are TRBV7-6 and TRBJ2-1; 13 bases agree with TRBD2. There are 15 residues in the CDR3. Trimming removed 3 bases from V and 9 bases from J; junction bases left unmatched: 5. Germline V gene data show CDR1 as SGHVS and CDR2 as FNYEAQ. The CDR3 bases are TGTGCCAGCAGCTTCCGGACTAGCGGGAGCCTTGAGCAGTTCTTC. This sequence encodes CASSFRTSGSLEQFF.

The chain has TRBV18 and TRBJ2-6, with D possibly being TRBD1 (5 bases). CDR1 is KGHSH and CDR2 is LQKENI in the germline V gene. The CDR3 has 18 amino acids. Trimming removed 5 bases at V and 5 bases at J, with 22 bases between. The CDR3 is CASSYTKDIYSRANVLTF. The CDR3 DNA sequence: TGTGCCAGCTCATACACTAAGGACATTTACAGTCGGGCCAACGTCCTGACTTTC.

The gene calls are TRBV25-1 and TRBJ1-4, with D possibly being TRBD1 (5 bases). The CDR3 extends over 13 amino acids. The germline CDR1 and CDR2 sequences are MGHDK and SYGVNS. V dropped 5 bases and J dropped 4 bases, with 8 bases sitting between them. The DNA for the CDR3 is TGTGCCAGCAGTCGGGGGAATAATGAAAAACTGTTTTTT. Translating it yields CASSRGNNEKLFF.

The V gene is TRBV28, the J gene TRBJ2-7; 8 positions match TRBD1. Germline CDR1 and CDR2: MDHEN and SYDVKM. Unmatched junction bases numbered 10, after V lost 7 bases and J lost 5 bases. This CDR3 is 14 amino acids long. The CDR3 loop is CASISTGGNHEQYF. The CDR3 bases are TGTGCCAGCATCTCTACAGGGGGAAACCACGAGCAGTACTTC.

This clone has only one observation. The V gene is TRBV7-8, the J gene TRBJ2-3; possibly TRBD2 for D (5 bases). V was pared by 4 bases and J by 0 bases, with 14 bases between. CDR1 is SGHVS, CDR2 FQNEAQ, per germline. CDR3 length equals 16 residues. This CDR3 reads CASSYPRAVSTDTQYF. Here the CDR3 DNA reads TGTGCCAGCAGCTACCCTCGAGCGGTTAGCACAGATACGCAGTATTTT.

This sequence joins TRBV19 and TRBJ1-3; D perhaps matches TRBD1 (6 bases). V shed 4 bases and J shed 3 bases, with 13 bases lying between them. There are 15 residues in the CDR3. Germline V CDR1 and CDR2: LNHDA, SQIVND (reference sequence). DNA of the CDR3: TGTGCCAGTAGTACATGGGACATCCGTGGAAACACCATATATTTT. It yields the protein CASSTWDIRGNTIYF.

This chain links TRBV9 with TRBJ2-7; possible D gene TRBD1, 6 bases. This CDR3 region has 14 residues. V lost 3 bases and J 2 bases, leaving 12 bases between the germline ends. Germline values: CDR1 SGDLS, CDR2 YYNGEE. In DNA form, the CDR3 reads TGTGCCAGCAGCGAGGGGGACGCGGCCTACGAGCAGTACTTC. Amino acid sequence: CASSEGDAAYEQYF.

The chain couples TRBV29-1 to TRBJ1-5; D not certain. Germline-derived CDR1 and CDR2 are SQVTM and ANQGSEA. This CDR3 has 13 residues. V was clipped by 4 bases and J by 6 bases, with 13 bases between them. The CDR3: CSVGRGVGQPQHF. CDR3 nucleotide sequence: TGCAGCGTTGGGCGAGGAGTCGGTCAGCCCCAGCATTTT.

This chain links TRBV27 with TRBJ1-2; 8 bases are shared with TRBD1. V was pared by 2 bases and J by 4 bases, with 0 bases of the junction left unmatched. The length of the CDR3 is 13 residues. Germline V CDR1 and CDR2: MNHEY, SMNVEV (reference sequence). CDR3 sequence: CASSLDRGYGYTF. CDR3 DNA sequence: TGTGCCAGCAGTTTAGACAGGGGCTATGGCTACACCTTC.

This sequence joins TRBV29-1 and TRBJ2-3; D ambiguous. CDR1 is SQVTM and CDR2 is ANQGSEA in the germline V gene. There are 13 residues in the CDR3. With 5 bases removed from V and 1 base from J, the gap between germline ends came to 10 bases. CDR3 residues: CSVRQVRTDTQYF. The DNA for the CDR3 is TGCAGCGTTCGGCAGGTTCGCACAGATACGCAGTATTTT.

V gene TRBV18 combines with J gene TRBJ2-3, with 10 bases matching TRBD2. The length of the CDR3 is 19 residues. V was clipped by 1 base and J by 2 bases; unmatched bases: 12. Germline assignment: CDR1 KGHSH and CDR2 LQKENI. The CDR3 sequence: CASSPRAGGSALATDTQYF. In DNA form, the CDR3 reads TGTGCCAGCTCACCACGAGCGGGAGGGTCCGCGTTGGCCACAGATACGCAGTATTTT.

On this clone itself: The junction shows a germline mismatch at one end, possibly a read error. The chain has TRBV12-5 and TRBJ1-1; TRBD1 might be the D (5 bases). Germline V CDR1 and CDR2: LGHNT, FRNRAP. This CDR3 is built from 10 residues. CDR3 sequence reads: CASGPTAQYF. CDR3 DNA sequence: TGTGCTAGTGGCCCGACAGCTCAATACTTT.

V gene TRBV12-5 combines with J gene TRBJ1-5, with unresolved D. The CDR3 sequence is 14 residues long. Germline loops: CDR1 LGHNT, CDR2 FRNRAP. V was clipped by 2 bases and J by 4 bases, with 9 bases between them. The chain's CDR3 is CASGLNSLNQPQHF. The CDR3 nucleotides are TGTGCTAGTGGTTTGAACAGCCTAAATCAGCCCCAGCATTTT.